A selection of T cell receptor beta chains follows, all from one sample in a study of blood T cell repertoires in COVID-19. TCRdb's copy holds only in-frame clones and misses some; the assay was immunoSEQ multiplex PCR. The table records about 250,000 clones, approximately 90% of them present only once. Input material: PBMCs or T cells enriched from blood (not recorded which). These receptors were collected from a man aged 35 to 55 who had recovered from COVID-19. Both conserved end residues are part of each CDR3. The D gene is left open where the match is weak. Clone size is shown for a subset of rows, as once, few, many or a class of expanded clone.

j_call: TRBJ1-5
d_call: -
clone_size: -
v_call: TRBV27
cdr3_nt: TGTGCCAGCAGTTTGGGGCAGGCGGTTAATCAGCCCCAGCATTTT
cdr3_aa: CASSLGQAVNQPQHF

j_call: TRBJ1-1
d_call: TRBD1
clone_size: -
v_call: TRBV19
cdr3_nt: TGTGCCAGTAGTCTGGACAGGGAGGACACTGAAGCTTTCTTT
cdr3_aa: CASSLDREDTEAFF

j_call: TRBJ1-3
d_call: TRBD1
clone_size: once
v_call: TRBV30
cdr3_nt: TGTGCCTGGAGTTTGGGGACAGCGTTGTCCTCTGGAAACACCATATATTTT
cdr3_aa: CAWSLGTALSSGNTIYF

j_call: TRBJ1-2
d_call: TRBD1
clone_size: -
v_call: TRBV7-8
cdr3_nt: TGTGCCAGCAGGGCCGGGACAGGGGGCGTGAATTTCTATGGCTACACCTTC
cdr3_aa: CASRAGTGGVNFYGYTF

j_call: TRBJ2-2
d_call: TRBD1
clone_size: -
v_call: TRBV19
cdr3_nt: TGTGCCAGTAGTGGCCGGGACAGGGACACCGGGGAGCTGTTTTTT
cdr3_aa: CASSGRDRDTGELFF

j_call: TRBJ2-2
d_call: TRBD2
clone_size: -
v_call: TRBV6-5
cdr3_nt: TGTGCCAGCATCGTAGCGGGGGGTACCGGGGAGCTGTTTTTT
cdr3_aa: CASIVAGGTGELFF

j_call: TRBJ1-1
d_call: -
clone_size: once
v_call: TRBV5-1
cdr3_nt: TGCGCCAGCAGCTTGGCCTCAGGGATGACAAACACTGAAGCTTTCTTT
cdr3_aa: CASSLASGMTNTEAFF

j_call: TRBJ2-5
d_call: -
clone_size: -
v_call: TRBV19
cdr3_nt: TGTGCCAGTAGTATCGCCTTAGAACTCCACCAAGAGACCCAGTACTTC
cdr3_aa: CASSIALELHQETQYF

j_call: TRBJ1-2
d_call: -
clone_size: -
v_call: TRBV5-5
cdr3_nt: TGTGCCAGCAGGAGACAGAACTATGGCTACACCTTC
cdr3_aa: CASRRQNYGYTF

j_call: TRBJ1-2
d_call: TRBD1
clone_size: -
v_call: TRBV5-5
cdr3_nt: TGTGCCAGCAGCCAGGACGGACAGGGGGCAAACTATGGCTACACCTTC
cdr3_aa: CASSQDGQGANYGYTF

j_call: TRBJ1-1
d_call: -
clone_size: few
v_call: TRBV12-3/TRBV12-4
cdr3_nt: TGTGCCAGCAGCCGACGGGGGAACACTGAAGCTTTCTTT
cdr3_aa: CASSRRGNTEAFF

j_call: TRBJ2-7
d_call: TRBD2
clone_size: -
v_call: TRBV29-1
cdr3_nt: TGCAGCGTCCGACTAGCGGGAGGGAACTGGGAGCAGTACTTC
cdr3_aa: CSVRLAGGNWEQYF

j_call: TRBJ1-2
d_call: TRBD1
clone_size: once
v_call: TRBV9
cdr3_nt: TGTGCCAGCAGCGTAGTAACCTCGGGACAGAAGAACTATGGCTACACCTTC
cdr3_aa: CASSVVTSGQKNYGYTF

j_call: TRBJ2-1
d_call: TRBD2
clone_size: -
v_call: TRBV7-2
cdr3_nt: TGTGCCAGCAGCGCGCAACCGGGACTAGCAGGGAATGAGCAGTTCTTC
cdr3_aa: CASSAQPGLAGNEQFF

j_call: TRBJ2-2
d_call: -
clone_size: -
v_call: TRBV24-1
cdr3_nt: TGTGCCTCCCAGGGCGCAGGGGCGAACACCGGGGAGCTGTTTTTT
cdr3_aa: CASQGAGANTGELFF

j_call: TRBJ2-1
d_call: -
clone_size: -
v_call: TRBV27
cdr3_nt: TGTGCCAGCAGTTTAGGGGGAGGCTACAATGAGCAGTTCTTC
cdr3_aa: CASSLGGGYNEQFF

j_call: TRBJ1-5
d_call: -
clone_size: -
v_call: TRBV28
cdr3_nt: TGTGCCAGCAGTCGCTCTTCACAGGGATGGAGCCAGCCCCAGCATTTT
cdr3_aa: CASSRSSQGWSQPQHF

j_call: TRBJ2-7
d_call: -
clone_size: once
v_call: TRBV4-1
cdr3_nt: TGCGCCAGCAGCCAAGGTATAAGAGGGATAATAATCTACGAGCAGTACTTC
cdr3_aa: CASSQGIRGIIIYEQYF

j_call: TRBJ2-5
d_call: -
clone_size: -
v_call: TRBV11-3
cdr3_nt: TGTGCCAGCAGCCCAGGACAGTACCAAGAGACCCAGTACTTC
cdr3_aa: CASSPGQYQETQYF

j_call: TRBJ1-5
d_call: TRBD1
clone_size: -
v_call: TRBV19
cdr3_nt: TGTGCCAGTAGTATAGAGGGACAGGGGTTTTATCAGCCCCAGCATTTT
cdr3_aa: CASSIEGQGFYQPQHF

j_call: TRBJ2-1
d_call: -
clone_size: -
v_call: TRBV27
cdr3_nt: TGTGCCAGCAGTCACGGAGGGCCGGCGTGGCAGTTCTTC
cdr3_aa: CASSHGGPAWQFF

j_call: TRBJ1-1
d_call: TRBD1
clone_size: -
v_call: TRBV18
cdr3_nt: TGTGCCAGCTCACCGGGACAGGGGATGAACACTGAAGCTTTCTTT
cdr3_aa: CASSPGQGMNTEAFF

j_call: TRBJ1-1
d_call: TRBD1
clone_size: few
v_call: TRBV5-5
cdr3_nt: TGTGCCAGCAGCCAGGGACAGGGGGCCCAATTTGAAGTAGCTTTCTTT
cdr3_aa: CASSQGQGAQFEVAFF

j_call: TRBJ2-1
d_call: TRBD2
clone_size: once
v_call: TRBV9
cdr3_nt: TGTGCCAGCAGCGTGGTAGCGGGAGGGCCGGAGTCCTACAATGAGCAGTTCTTC
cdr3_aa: CASSVVAGGPESYNEQFF

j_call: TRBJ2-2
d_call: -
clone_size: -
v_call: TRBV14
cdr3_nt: TGTGCCAGCAGCTACAGAGTGGCCGGGGAGCTGTTTTTT
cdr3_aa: CASSYRVAGELFF

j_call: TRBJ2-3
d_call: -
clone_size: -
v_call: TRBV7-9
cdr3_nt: TGTGCCAGCAGCTTACTTAACAGGAAGACAGATACGCAGTATTTT
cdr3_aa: CASSLLNRKTDTQYF

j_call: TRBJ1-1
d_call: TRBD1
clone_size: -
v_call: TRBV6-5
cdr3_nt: TGTGCCAGCGCAGGGGGCATTGACACTGAAGCTTTCTTT
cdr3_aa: CASAGGIDTEAFF

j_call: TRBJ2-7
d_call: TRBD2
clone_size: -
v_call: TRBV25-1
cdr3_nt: TGTGCCAGCAGCAACCAAGCAGGGAGGGGCTACGAGCAGTACTTC
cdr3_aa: CASSNQAGRGYEQYF

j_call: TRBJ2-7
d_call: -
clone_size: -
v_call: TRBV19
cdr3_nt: TGTGCCAGTAGTATACAGGGTCCCTACGAGCAGTACTTC
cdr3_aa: CASSIQGPYEQYF

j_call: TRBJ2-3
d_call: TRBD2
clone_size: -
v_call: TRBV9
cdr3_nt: TGTGCCAGCAGCGTAGGTCCGTGGGTCGGTAGCGGGGGCCACACAGATACGCAGTATTTT
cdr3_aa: CASSVGPWVGSGGHTDTQYF